This entry is about one T cell receptor (beta chain). Its cognate antigen is unknown. The data derive from a study of T cell responses to AZD1222 COVID-19 vaccine. Profiled with immunoSEQ multiplex PCR; TCRdb holds only in-frame clones, not every one. Of fewer than 250,000 clones listed, roughly 91% are singletons. Study outcomes and limitations: Sampling that yielded the repertoires occurred only after the peak T cell response. A rise in Spike-specific TCR breadth and depth followed two AZD1222 doses. AZD1222 recipients seropositive at baseline numbered only six or seven.

The trim removed 4 bases at V and 6 bases at J, leaving 7 bases unmatched. Germline CDR1 SGHVS, CDR2 FNYEAQ. The CDR3 sequence is 14 residues long. This receptor was taken from an adult in good health. The material was peripheral blood, obtained on day 0 of MenACWY control vaccination. The chain uses TRBV7-6 and TRBJ1-1, with 8 bases matching TRBD1. The CDR3 nucleotides are TGTGCCAGCAGCTCTAGCGGACAGGGAGCTGAAGCTTTCTTT. This sequence encodes CASSSSGQGAEAFF.